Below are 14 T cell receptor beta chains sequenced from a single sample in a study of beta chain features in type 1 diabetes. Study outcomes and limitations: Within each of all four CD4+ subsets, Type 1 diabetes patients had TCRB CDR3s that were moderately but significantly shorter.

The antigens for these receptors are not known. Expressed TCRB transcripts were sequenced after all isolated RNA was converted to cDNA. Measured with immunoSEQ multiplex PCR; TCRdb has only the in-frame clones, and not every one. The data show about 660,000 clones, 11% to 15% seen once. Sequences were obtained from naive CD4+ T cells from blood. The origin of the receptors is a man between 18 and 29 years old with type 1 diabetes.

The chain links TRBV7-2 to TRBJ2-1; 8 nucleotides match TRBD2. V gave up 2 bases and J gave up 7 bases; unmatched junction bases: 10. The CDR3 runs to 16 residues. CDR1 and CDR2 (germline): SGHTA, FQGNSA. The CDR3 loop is CASSLLRGAGVNEQFF. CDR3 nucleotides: TGTGCCAGCAGCTTACTGCGGGGGGCAGGGGTGAATGAGCAGTTCTTC.

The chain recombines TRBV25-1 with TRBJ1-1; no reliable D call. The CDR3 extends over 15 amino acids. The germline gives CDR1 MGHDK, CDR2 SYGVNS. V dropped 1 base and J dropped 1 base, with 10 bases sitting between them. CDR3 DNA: TGTGCCAGCAGTGAATTGGGTTCAAGGAACACTGAAGCTTTCTTT. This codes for CASSELGSRNTEAFF.

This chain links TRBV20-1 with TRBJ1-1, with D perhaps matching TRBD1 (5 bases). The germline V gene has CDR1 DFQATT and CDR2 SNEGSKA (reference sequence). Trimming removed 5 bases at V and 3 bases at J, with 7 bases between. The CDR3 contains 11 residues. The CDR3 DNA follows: TGCAGTGCTCCAGGGTACACTGAAGCTTTCTTT. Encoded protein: CSAPGYTEAFF.

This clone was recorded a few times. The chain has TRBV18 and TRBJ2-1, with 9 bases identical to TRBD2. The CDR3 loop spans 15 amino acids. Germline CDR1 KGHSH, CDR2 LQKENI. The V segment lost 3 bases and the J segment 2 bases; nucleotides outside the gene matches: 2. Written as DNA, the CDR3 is TGTGCCAGCTCACCGACTAGCGGTCCCTACAATGAGCAGTTCTTC. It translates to CASSPTSGPYNEQFF.

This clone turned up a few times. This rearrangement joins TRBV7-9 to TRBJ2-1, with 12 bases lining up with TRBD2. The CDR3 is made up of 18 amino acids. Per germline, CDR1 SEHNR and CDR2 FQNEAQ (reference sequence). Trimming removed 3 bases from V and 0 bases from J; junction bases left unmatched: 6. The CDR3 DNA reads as TGTGCCAGCAGCTTTGGACTAGCGGGACGCCACTCCTACAATGAGCAGTTCTTC. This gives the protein CASSFGLAGRHSYNEQFF.

CDR3 DNA sequence: TGCGCCAGCAGCCCCAGGCGTTCTAGCACAGATACGCAGTATTTT. As protein: CASSPRRSSTDTQYF. The genes are TRBV5-1 and TRBJ2-3, with D unclear. The CDR3 is 15 amino acids. The germline CDR1 and CDR2 sequences are SGHRS and YFSETQ. V lost 4 bases to trimming and J lost 0 bases, with 12 bases between them.

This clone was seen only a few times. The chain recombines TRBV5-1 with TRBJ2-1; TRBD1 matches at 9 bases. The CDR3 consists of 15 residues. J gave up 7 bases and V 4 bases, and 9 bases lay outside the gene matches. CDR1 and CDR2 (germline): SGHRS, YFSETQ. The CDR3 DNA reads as TGCGCCAGCAGCATGGACAGGGGTCTTGGGAATGAGCAGTTCTTC. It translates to CASSMDRGLGNEQFF.

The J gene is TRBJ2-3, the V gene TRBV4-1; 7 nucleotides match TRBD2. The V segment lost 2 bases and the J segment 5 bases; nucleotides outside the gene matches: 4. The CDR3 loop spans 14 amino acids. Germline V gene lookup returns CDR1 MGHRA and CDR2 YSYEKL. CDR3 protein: CASSQFREGDTQYF. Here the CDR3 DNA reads TGCGCCAGCAGCCAATTCAGGGAGGGAGATACGCAGTATTTT.

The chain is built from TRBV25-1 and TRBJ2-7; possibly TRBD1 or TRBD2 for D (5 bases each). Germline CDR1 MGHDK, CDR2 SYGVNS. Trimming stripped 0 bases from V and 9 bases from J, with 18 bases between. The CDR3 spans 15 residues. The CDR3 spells CASSEYMGLAPRQYF. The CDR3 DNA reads TGTGCCAGCAGTGAATACATGGGGCTAGCACCGCGGCAGTACTTC.

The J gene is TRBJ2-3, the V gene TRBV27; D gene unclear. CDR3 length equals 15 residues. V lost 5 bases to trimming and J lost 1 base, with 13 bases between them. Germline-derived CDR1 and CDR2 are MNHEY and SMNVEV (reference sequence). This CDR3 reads CASSRSWQRTDTQYF. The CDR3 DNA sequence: TGTGCCAGCAGTCGCTCCTGGCAACGCACAGATACGCAGTATTTT.

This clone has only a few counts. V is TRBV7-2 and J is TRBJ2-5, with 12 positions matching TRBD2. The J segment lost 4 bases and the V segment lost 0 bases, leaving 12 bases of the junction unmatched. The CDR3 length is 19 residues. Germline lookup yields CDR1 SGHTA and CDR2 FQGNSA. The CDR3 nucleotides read TGTGCCAGCAGCTTAGCGAGGCTAGCGGGGGGGCGATTGGGAGAGACCCAGTACTTC. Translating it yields CASSLARLAGGRLGETQYF.

The chain's CDR3 is CSAGQGALNTEAFF. The CDR3 coding sequence is TGCAGCGCCGGACAGGGGGCGTTGAACACTGAAGCTTTCTTT. This chain joins TRBV29-1 and TRBJ1-1, with TRBD1 matching over 11 bases. V lost 7 bases to trimming and J lost 0 bases; unmatched junction nucleotides: 4. The V gene's germline CDR1 is SQVTM and CDR2 ANQGSEA. This CDR3 region has 14 residues.

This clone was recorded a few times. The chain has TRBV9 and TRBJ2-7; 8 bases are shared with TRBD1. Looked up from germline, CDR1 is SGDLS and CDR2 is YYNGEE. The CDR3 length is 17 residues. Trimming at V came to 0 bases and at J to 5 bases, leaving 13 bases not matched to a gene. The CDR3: CASSVALGQGARDEQYF. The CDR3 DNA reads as TGTGCCAGCAGCGTAGCTTTAGGGCAGGGGGCTCGGGACGAGCAGTACTTC.

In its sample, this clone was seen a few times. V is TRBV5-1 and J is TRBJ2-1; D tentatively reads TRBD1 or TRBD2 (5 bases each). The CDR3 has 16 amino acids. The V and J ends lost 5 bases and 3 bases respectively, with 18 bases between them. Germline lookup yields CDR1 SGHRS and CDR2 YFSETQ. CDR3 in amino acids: CASRYESGTGYNEQFF. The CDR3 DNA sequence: TGCGCCAGCAGATACGAATCGGGGACGGGCTACAATGAGCAGTTCTTC. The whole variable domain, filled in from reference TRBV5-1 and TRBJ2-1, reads KAGVTQTPRYLIKTRGQQVTLSCSPISGHRSVSWYQQTPGQGLQFLFEYFSETQRNKGNFPGRFSGRQFSNSRSEMNVSTLELGDSALYLCASRYESGTGYNEQFFGPGTRLTVL.